This T cell receptor beta chain was recorded in a study of blood T cell repertoires in COVID-19. The table came from immunoSEQ multiplex PCR; TCRdb's copy has only in-frame clones and leaves some out. The sample lists about 360,000 clones; roughly 86% were seen once. The CDR3 is 15 residues long. CDR1 and CDR2 from the germline V gene are MNHEY and SVGAGI. V lost 0 bases and J lost 7, with 13 bases in between. The V call is TRBV6-5, the J call TRBJ1-5; D unresolved. Specimen: peripheral blood. The clonotype comes from a human donor in a cohort sampled during active COVID-19. CDR3 coding DNA: TGTGCCAGCAGTTACTCGAGCGAACGCCCCCAGCCCCAGCATTTT. Amino acid sequence: CASSYSSERPQPQHF.